This TCR beta chain was identified in a study of T cell repertoires in ileal Crohn's disease. Overall study results and limits: Compared with non-smokers, active smokers at surgery showed more clonal expansions.

Per sample, 500 to 650 nanograms of biopsy DNA were TCRB immunosequenced. Generated by immunoSEQ multiplex PCR, the TCRdb table keeps only in-frame clones and is missing some. The sample shows about 3,500 clones, approximately 80% of them seen only once. Adults with ileal or ileocolonic Crohn's disease and an indication for resection were eligible. Trimming took off 2 bases at V and 0 bases at J, with 19 bases between the two ends. Germline V gene data show CDR1 as SGHVT and CDR2 as SQSDAQ. The CDR3 sequence is 18 residues long. This clone was recorded a few times. Its antigen is not known. Sample: ileal tissue. This chain connects TRBV7-4 to TRBJ1-2; no clear D gene. This sequence was found in an adult with Crohn's disease. The CDR3 DNA reads as TGTGCCAGCAGCTTAAAAGCCGTCTCTCGTATAGCTAACTATGGCTACACCTTC. Its translation: CASSLKAVSRIANYGYTF. The full variable domain, its missing parts supplied by reference TRBV7-4 and TRBJ1-2, is GAGVSQSPRYKVAKRGRDVALRCDSISGHVTLYWYRQTLGQGSEVLTYSQSDAQRDKSGRPSGRFSAERPERSVSTLKIQRTEQGDSAVYLCASSLKAVSRIANYGYTFGSGTRLTVV.